The present entry profiles one T cell receptor (beta chain) with its context. TCRdb's copy holds only in-frame clones and misses some; the assay was immunoSEQ multiplex PCR. The sample has 130,000 to 150,000 clones; about 80% are singletons. This specimen belongs to a study of cytotoxic CD8 clonotypes in ibrutinib-treated CLL. V was pared by 2 bases and J by 1 base, with 14 bases between. The germline V gene encodes CDR1 MNHEY and CDR2 SVGAGI. This CDR3 has 16 residues. This clonotype was sampled from a human donor with chronic lymphocytic leukemia. The input for sequencing was PBMCs, taken after 12 months of ibrutinib treatment. The chain has TRBV6-5 and TRBJ1-1, with D perhaps TRBD1 (6 bases). This CDR3 is CASSYDRTAGNTEAFF. CDR3 bases: TGTGCCAGCAGTTACGACCGGACAGCCGGGAACACTGAAGCTTTCTTT.